This is a list of T cell receptor beta chains from one sample in a study of neurological immune-mediated disorders. TCRdb redid the calling of the 5' RACE reads with MiXCR, one entry per CDR3 protein. This table holds roughly 49,000 distinct CDR3 sequences, around 13% found once. Material: PBMCs. The receptors were sampled from a male donor with HTLV-1-associated myelopathy (HAM/TSP). CDR3s include the opening cysteine and the closing phenylalanine or tryptophan. Fields, in order: clone size, V gene, J gene, D gene, CDR3 protein, CDR3 DNA. D genes are given only for firm matches. Only some rows state a clone size, as once, few, many or a class for expanded clones.

>-|TRBV28|TRBJ1-2|TRBD1
CASSPTGWYGYTF
TGTGCCAGCAGCCCGACAGGGTGGTATGGCTACACCTTC
>many|TRBV5-1|TRBJ2-2|-
CASSGLTNTGELFF
TGCGCCAGCAGTGGACTAACTAACACCGGGGAGCTGTTTTTT
>many|TRBV20-1|TRBJ2-3|-
CSARYRSNTDTQYF
TGCAGTGCTAGGTACAGGAGTAACACAGATACGCAGTATTTT
>many|TRBV5-1|TRBJ1-3|-
CASSLGTGSGNTIYF
TGCGCCAGCAGCTTGGGGACGGGCTCTGGAAACACCATATATTTT
>many|TRBV12-3/TRBV12-4|TRBJ1-3|TRBD1
CASSDDRARRNTIYF
TGTGCCAGCAGTGACGACAGGGCGCGCAGAAACACCATATATTTT
>many|TRBV20-1|TRBJ1-2|TRBD1
CSASKLGQGANYGYTF
TGCAGTGCTAGCAAACTGGGACAGGGGGCGAACTATGGCTACACCTTC
>many|TRBV9|TRBJ2-2|TRBD1
CASSVEGGQHTGELFF
TGTGCCAGCAGCGTAGAAGGGGGACAGCACACCGGGGAGCTGTTTTTT
>-|TRBV7-9|TRBJ2-7|-
CASSLGVGASYEQYF
TGTGCTAGCAGCTTAGGAGTGGGCGCGTCCTACGAGCAGTACTTC
>many|TRBV9|TRBJ2-7|-
CASSTTWAGSYEQYF
TGTGCCAGCAGCACCACCTGGGCGGGGTCCTACGAGCAGTACTTC
>-|TRBV20-1|TRBJ2-3|-
CSAGVYRADTQYF
TGCAGTGCTGGAGTTTATCGGGCAGATACGCAGTATTTT
>-|TRBV6-5|TRBJ1-1|-
CARHQLGGGNTEAFF
TGTGCCAGACACCAATTAGGGGGAGGGAACACTGAAGCTTTCTTT
>many|TRBV5-1|TRBJ2-6|-
CASSLLGFGANVLTF
TGCGCCAGCAGCTTATTGGGCTTTGGGGCCAACGTCCTGACTTTC
>many|TRBV5-1|TRBJ1-5|TRBD1
CASSSDRGYQPQHF
TGCGCCAGCAGCTCGGACAGGGGTTATCAGCCCCAGCATTTT
>many|TRBV14|TRBJ2-6|-
CASSPRAYVLTF
TGTGCCAGCAGCCCTCGAGCCTACGTCCTGACTTTC
>many|TRBV12-3/TRBV12-4|TRBJ2-3|-
CASSLGLVSTDTQYF
TGTGCCAGCAGTTTGGGCCTAGTTAGCACAGATACGCAGTATTTT
>many|TRBV5-1|TRBJ2-2|-
CASSFRDANTGELFF
TGCGCCAGCAGCTTCCGGGACGCGAACACCGGGGAGCTGTTTTTT
>many|TRBV29-1|TRBJ1-1|TRBD1
CSGSRDRSMNTEAFF
TGCAGCGGCAGCCGGGACAGAAGTATGAACACTGAAGCTTTCTTT
>many|TRBV6-1|TRBJ1-1|TRBD1
CASSRPGTGNTEAFF
TGTGCCAGCAGTCGTCCCGGGACAGGGAACACTGAAGCTTTCTTT
>many|TRBV10-2|TRBJ1-1|-
CASSELRRAEAFF
TGCGCCAGCAGTGAGTTGCGACGGGCTGAAGCTTTCTTT
>many|TRBV7-2|TRBJ2-3|TRBD2
CASSLIAGGPPDTQYF
TGTGCCAGCAGCTTAATAGCGGGGGGGCCCCCAGATACGCAGTATTTT
>many|TRBV25-1|TRBJ1-6|-
CASSEVGYNSPLHF
TGTGCCAGCAGTGAAGTAGGGTATAATTCACCCCTCCACTTT
>many|TRBV5-1|TRBJ1-1|-
CASSRSGTPNTEAFF
TGCGCCAGCAGCCGGTCCGGGACACCGAACACTGAAGCTTTCTTT
>few|TRBV3-1|TRBJ2-7|-
CASSRQFSQYF
TGTGCCAGCAGTCGACAGTTCTCGCAGTACTTC
>many|TRBV25-1|TRBJ1-5|-
CASSEHYSNQPQHF
TGTGCCAGCAGTGAACATTATAGCAATCAGCCCCAGCATTTT
>many|TRBV5-1|TRBJ1-6|-
CASSGDPSSPLHF
TGCGCCAGCAGCGGTGATCCGTCTTCACCCCTCCACTTT
>many|TRBV5-1|TRBJ2-7|TRBD2
CASNEREGSEQYF
TGCGCCAGCAACGAGCGGGAGGGAAGCGAGCAGTACTTC
>many|TRBV5-1|TRBJ2-3|TRBD2
CVSTLAGSTDTQYF
TGCGTAAGCACACTAGCGGGGAGCACAGATACGCAGTATTTT
>many|TRBV5-1|TRBJ1-1|-
CASSSQGQSNTEAFF
TGCGCCAGCAGCTCTCAGGGACAAAGTAACACTGAAGCTTTCTTT
>many|TRBV20-1|TRBJ2-7|TRBD2
CSARDDRRGAYEQYF
TGCAGTGCTAGAGATGATCGCCGGGGGGCCTACGAGCAGTACTTC
>many|TRBV5-1|TRBJ2-7|TRBD2
CASGKLAGSYEQYF
TGCGCCAGCGGTAAACTAGCGGGGTCCTACGAGCAGTACTTC
>many|TRBV7-9|TRBJ1-6|-
CASSLTGLYNSPLHF
TGTGCCAGCAGCTTGACGGGATTATATAATTCACCCCTCCACTTT
>many|TRBV20-1|TRBJ2-5|TRBD2
CSAPWGGQETQYF
TGCAGTGCTCCGTGGGGGGGGCAAGAGACCCAGTACTTC
>many|TRBV20-1|TRBJ1-4|TRBD1
CSAPPRDRGEKLFF
TGCAGTGCTCCCCCTCGGGACAGGGGGGAAAAACTGTTTTTT
>many|TRBV9|TRBJ2-6|-
CASGAGSGANVLTF
TGTGCCAGCGGCGCCGGTTCTGGGGCCAACGTCCTGACTTTC
>many|TRBV14|TRBJ2-1|TRBD2
CASSQEGSGDNEQFF
TGTGCCAGCAGCCAAGAGGGTAGCGGGGACAATGAGCAGTTCTTC
>many|TRBV5-1|TRBJ2-1|TRBD1
CASSPGQGGYNEQFF
TGCGCCAGCAGCCCCGGACAGGGGGGGTACAATGAGCAGTTCTTC
>few|TRBV20-1|TRBJ2-1|-
CSAKRPEGVNNEQFF
TGCAGTGCCAAAAGACCGGAGGGAGTAAACAATGAGCAGTTCTTC
>few|TRBV7-8|TRBJ2-1|TRBD2
CASSLRRGAANEQFF
TGTGCCAGCAGCTTAAGGCGGGGGGCGGCGAATGAGCAGTTCTTC
>many|TRBV6-2/TRBV6-3|TRBJ1-5|TRBD1
CASNTGGAGQPQHF
TGTGCCAGCAACACAGGGGGCGCGGGACAGCCCCAGCATTTT
>many|TRBV5-1|TRBJ1-2|-
CASSIQENYGYTF
TGCGCCAGCAGCATACAGGAAAACTATGGCTACACCTTC
>many|TRBV6-5|TRBJ1-4|TRBD1
CASSVDRGDEKLFF
TGTGCCAGCAGTGTAGACAGGGGAGACGAAAAACTGTTTTTT
>many|TRBV5-1|TRBJ1-2|-
CASSQGGANYGYTF
TGCGCCAGCAGCCAAGGGGGGGCAAACTATGGCTACACCTTC
>many|TRBV5-1|TRBJ2-7|-
CASSTLQGYEQYF
TGCGCCAGCAGCACCCTACAGGGCTACGAGCAGTACTTC
>many|TRBV20-1|TRBJ2-3|TRBD2
CSTVSWASGGVFTDTQYF
TGCAGTACCGTCAGCTGGGCTAGCGGGGGGGTTTTCACAGATACGCAGTATTTT
>many|TRBV27|TRBJ1-3|-
CARRNTIYF
TGTGCCAGAAGAAACACCATATATTTT
>many|TRBV12-3/TRBV12-4|TRBJ2-2|TRBD2
CASSPRTSFTGELFF
TGTGCCAGCAGTCCGCGGACTAGCTTCACCGGGGAGCTGTTTTTT
>many|TRBV29-1|TRBJ1-2|-
CLTATPGAQDYTF
TGCCTGACAGCAACCCCGGGGGCTCAAGACTACACCTTC
>many|TRBV6-5|TRBJ1-2|-
CAPGPRYGYTF
TGTGCGCCCGGGCCCCGCTATGGCTACACCTTC
>few|TRBV11-2|TRBJ2-3|TRBD2
CASSLLAGEPTDTQYF
TGTGCCAGCAGCTTACTAGCGGGGGAACCCACAGATACGCAGTATTTT
>many|TRBV2|TRBJ1-1|TRBD1
CASRGTGGGTEAFF
TGTGCCAGCAGAGGGACAGGGGGAGGTACTGAAGCTTTCTTT
>many|TRBV7-9|TRBJ1-2|-
CASSLNVQGYGGYTF
TGTGCCAGCAGCTTAAATGTCCAGGGCTACGGTGGCTACACCTTC
>-|TRBV4-2|TRBJ2-7|TRBD1
CASSRNGQGSGEQYF
TGTGCCAGCAGCCGAAACGGACAGGGAAGTGGCGAGCAGTACTTC
>many|TRBV10-3|TRBJ1-6|-
CAISERGEDSPLHF
TGTGCCATCAGTGAGCGGGGGGAGGACTCACCCCTCCACTTT
>many|TRBV3-1|TRBJ2-2|-
CASSQESGGRGKLFF
TGTGCCAGCAGCCAAGAGTCCGGCGGCCGGGGGAAGCTGTTTTTT